Below are 18 T cell receptor beta chains sequenced from a single sample in a study of breast tumors, draining lymph nodes, adjacent tissues. TCRdb re-called the multiplex PCR reads through MiXCR, storing one row per CDR3 protein. The sample includes some 250,000 distinct CDR3 sequences, about 34% of them seen just once. Breast cancer patients provided tissue from their axillary draining lymph nodes. What was sequenced was axillary lymph node tissue. The receptor set was obtained from a female donor with breast cancer. Some clones in this sample may be carry-over from other donors' samples.

This clonotype showed up many times. The chain carries TRBV7-9 and TRBJ2-2; no firm D call. CDR3 size: 16 residues. V was cut by 1 base and J by 2 bases, with 11 bases left in between. The germline V gene has CDR1 SEHNR and CDR2 FQNEAQ (reference sequence). Written as DNA, the CDR3 is TGTGCCAGCAGCTTAGTAACCGCCGCAAACACCGGGGAGCTGTTTTTT. Encoded protein: CASSLVTAANTGELFF.

Points on this clonotype: A much larger clonotype is one base distant, so this may be a read error. The genes are TRBV5-1 and TRBJ1-4, with a weak D call TRBD1 (6 bases). V was cut by 0 bases and J by 11 bases, with 14 bases left in between. CDR1 SGHRS and CDR2 YFSETQ come from the germline V gene. This CDR3 spans 14 amino acids. The CDR3 loop is CASSLEGGEDKLFF. The CDR3 DNA sequence: TGCGCCAGCAGCTTGGAAGGGGGAGAGGACAAACTGTTTTTT. Full variable domain (remainder filled in from reference TRBV5-1 and TRBJ1-4): KAGVTQTPRYLIKTRGQQVTLSCSPISGHRSVSWYQQTPGQGLQFLFEYFSETQRNKGNFPGRFSGRQFSNSRSEMNVSTLELGDSALYLCASSLEGGEDKLFFGSGTQLSVL.

This clonotype has at least ten counts. This chain links TRBV7-9 with TRBJ2-7; perhaps TRBD2 as D (5 bases). V was trimmed by 5 bases and J by 3 bases, leaving 8 bases between them. CDR3 size: 12 residues. Germline CDR1 and CDR2: SEHNR and FQNEAQ (reference sequence). The CDR3: CASSRTDYEQYF. For the CDR3, the DNA is TGTGCCAGCAGCAGGACTGACTACGAGCAGTACTTC.

Ten or more counts support this clonotype. The CDR3 here is CASSDRSSYNSPLHF. DNA of the CDR3: TGTGCCAGCAGTGACAGGAGCTCCTATAATTCACCCCTCCACTTT. The chain employs TRBV2 and TRBJ1-6; D is unclear. CDR1 is SNHLY, CDR2 FYNNEI, per germline. CDR3 length: 15 amino acids. Trimming removed 3 bases from V and 0 bases from J, with 6 bases in between.

The CDR3 region has the DNA TGTGCCAGCAGTTCGAGGACAGGGGGCATCGATACGCAGTATTTT. Translation: CASSSRTGGIDTQYF. The rearrangement uses TRBV12-3 or TRBV12-4 and TRBJ2-3; 11 bases map to TRBD1. The length of the CDR3 is 15 residues. The J segment lost 6 bases and the V segment lost 4 bases, leaving 6 bases of the junction unmatched.

This clonotype was counted ten times or more. This chain uses TRBV5-1 with TRBJ1-2; 8 positions agree with TRBD1. The junction had 14 bases not matched to a gene; V was cut back by 5 bases and J by 5 bases. The CDR3 is 16 residues long. Germline V gives CDR1 SGHRS, CDR2 YFSETQ. CDR3 sequence reads: CASSRGGQGAGYGYTF. The CDR3 DNA is TGCGCCAGCAGTCGAGGGGGTCAGGGGGCTGGTTATGGCTACACCTTC.

The chain recombines TRBV7-2 with TRBJ2-5; D might be TRBD2 (5 bases). The ends were cut back, 3 bases at V and 5 bases at J, with 10 bases in the middle. Germline V gene lookup returns CDR1 SGHTA and CDR2 FQGNSA. The CDR3 totals 13 residues. The CDR3 nucleotides read TGTGCCAGCAGCTTGGATGGCGGGGAGACCCAGTACTTC. Amino acids: CASSLDGGETQYF.

Notes on this clonotype: This may stem from a read error, because a much larger clone lies one nucleotide away. This chain links TRBV20-1 with TRBJ2-2; 9 bases agree with TRBD2. This CDR3 is built from 16 residues. CDR1 is DFQATT and CDR2 is SNEGSKA in the germline V gene (reference sequence). V lost 0 bases to trimming and J lost 5 bases; unmatched junction nucleotides: 7. The CDR3 loop is CSARDMAGGTTGELFF. The CDR3 DNA sequence: TGCAGTGCTAGAGATATGGCGGGAGGGACAACCGGGGAGCTGTTTTTT.

This clonotype was counted between two and nine times. The chain links TRBV6-6 to TRBJ2-2; TRBD1 is a possible D gene (6 bases). CDR3 length: 14 amino acids. The V gene lost 5 bases and the J gene lost 5 bases, with 12 bases spanning the gap. Per germline, CDR1 MNHNY and CDR2 SVGAGI (reference sequence). CDR3 amino acids: CASSPSGATGELFF. The CDR3 region has the DNA TGTGCCAGCAGTCCCTCAGGGGCTACCGGGGAGCTGTTTTTT.

The chain joins TRBV24-1 to TRBJ1-6; no definite D call. Trimming stripped 4 bases from V and 14 bases from J, with 8 bases between. Germline CDR1 and CDR2: KGHDR and SFDVKD. This CDR3 is 11 amino acids long. The CDR3: CATSDLTTLHF. As DNA, the CDR3 is TGTGCCACCAGTGACCTAACAACCCTCCACTTT.

This clonotype came up many times. The V and J genes are TRBV11-1 and TRBJ2-3; D is possibly TRBD1 or TRBD2 (5 bases each). The CDR3 has 14 residues. CDR1 is SGHAT, CDR2 FQDESV, per germline (reference sequence). V lost 7 bases, J lost 0 bases, and 11 bases lay in between. CDR3 amino acids: CASMRGQSTDTQYF. For the CDR3, the DNA is TGTGCCAGCATGAGGGGCCAGAGCACAGATACGCAGTATTTT.

This clonotype has a count of ten or more. This chain links TRBV20-1 with TRBJ2-1; 8 bases are a match to TRBD1. Germline values: CDR1 DFQATT, CDR2 SNEGSKA (reference sequence). V gave up 0 bases and J gave up 3 bases; unmatched junction bases: 4. This CDR3 spans 15 amino acids. The CDR3: CSARDRTGFYNEQFF. The DNA for the CDR3 is TGCAGTGCTAGAGATCGGACAGGGTTCTACAATGAGCAGTTCTTC.

Comments on this clonotype: It may be a read error: a sequence one base away is much more abundant. In DNA form, the CDR3 reads TGCAGTGCTAGGCAGGGGGGTGGTGAGCCGTTCTTC. Amino acid sequence: CSARQGGGEPFF. The V gene is TRBV20-1, the J gene TRBJ2-1; tentative D call: TRBD1 (7 bases). The CDR3 covers 12 residues. The germline CDR1 and CDR2 sequences are DFQATT and SNEGSKA (reference sequence).

The J gene is TRBJ2-7, the V gene TRBV2; D unresolved. The CDR3 covers 18 residues. The germline V gene has CDR1 SNHLY and CDR2 FYNNEI. V was clipped by 3 bases and J by 0 bases, with 21 bases between them. The CDR3 sequence: CASSDLVMTGPFSYEQYF. CDR3 nucleotides: TGTGCCAGCAGTGACCTAGTCATGACGGGCCCCTTCTCCTACGAGCAGTACTTC. The variable domain in full, completed from reference TRBV2 and TRBJ2-7, reads EPEVTQTPSHQVTQMGQEVILRCVPISNHLYFYWYRQILGQKVEFLVSFYNNEISEKSEIFDDQFSVERPDGSNFTLKIRSTKLEDSAMYFCASSDLVMTGPFSYEQYFGPGTRLTVT.

The chain recombines TRBV20-1 with TRBJ2-6; TRBD2 aligns across 13 bases. The CDR3 totals 16 residues. Germline CDR1 is DFQATT and CDR2 is SNEGSKA (reference sequence). V dropped 1 base and J dropped 6; count of bases not matched to a gene: 3. The CDR3 region is CSARGLAGGEANVLTF. DNA of the CDR3: TGCAGTGCTAGAGGACTAGCGGGAGGAGAGGCCAACGTCCTGACTTTC.

This clonotype came up a few times. J is TRBJ1-1 and V is TRBV11-2; D unclear. Germline values: CDR1 SGHAT, CDR2 FQNNGV. This CDR3 is built from 14 residues. V was pared by 6 bases and J by 4 bases, with 15 bases between. Here the CDR3 DNA reads TGTGCCAGCAGTCCAAGTCGCGTGAGCACTGAAGCTTTCTTT. It codes for CASSPSRVSTEAFF.

This chain joins TRBV24-1 and TRBJ1-4; D may be TRBD1 (5 bases). Per the germline V gene, CDR1 is KGHDR and CDR2 is SFDVKD. The CDR3 consists of 11 residues. Trimming took 10 bases from V and 5 from J, leaving 7 bases between them. Here the CDR3 reads CATDKNEKLFF. Written as DNA, the CDR3 is TGTGCCACGGACAAAAATGAAAAACTGTTTTTT.

With regard to this clonotype: Lacking the conserved final phenylalanine or tryptophan, this CDR3 likely reflects a read error. This chain connects TRBV7-9 to TRBJ2-7; no reliable D call. Germline V gives CDR1 SEHNR, CDR2 FQNEAQ (reference sequence). V was pared by 1 base and J by 2 bases, with 9 bases between. The CDR3 has 14 residues. CDR3 protein: CASSLGGWAYEQYH. In nucleotides, the CDR3 is TGTGCCAGCAGCTTAGGGGGTTGGGCCTACGAGCAGTACCAC.